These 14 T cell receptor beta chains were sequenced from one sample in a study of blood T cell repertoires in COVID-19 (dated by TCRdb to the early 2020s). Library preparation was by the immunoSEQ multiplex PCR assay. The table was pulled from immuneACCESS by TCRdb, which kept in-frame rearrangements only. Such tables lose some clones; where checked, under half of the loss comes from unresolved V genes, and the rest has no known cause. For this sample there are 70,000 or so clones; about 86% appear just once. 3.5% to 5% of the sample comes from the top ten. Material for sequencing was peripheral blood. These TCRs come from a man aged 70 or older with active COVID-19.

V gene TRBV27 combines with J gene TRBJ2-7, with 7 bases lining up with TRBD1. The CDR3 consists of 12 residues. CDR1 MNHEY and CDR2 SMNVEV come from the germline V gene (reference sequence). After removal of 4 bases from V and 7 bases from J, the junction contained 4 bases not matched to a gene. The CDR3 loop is CASSSTGWEQYF. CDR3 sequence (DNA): TGTGCCAGCAGTTCGACAGGGTGGGAGCAGTACTTC.

CDR3 residues: CASKGDGGLGQPQHF. The DNA of the CDR3 is TGTGCCAGTAAGGGGGACGGGGGGCTTGGGCAGCCCCAGCATTTT. The rearrangement uses TRBV19 and TRBJ1-5; D may be TRBD1 (6 bases). CDR3 length equals 15 residues. The germline V and J ends were trimmed by 7 bases and 7 bases, with 20 bases remaining between them. The germline V gene encodes CDR1 LNHDA and CDR2 SQIVND (reference sequence).

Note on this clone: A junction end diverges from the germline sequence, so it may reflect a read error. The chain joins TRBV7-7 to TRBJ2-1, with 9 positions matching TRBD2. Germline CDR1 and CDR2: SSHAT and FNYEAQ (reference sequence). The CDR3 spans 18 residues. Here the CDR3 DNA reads TGTGCTAGCAGCTTAGTTTCGCGGCGGGAGGGCAGGTACAATGAGCAGTTCTTC. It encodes CASSLVSRREGRYNEQFF.

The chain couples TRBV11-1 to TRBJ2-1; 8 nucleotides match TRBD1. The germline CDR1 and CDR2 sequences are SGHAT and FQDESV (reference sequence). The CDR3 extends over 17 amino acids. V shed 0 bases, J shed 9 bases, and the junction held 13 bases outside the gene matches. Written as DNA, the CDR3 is TGTGCCAGCAGCTTAGCAGGGGGGCAGGGGGCGGTTACTGAGCAGTTCTTC. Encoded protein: CASSLAGGQGAVTEQFF.

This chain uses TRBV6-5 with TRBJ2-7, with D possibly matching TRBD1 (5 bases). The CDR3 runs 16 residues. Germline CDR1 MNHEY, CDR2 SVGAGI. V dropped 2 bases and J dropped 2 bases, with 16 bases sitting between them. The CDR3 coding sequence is TGTGCCAGCAGTTACAGCAGGGTCCCCGGTCCCTACGAGCAGTACTTC. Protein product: CASSYSRVPGPYEQYF.

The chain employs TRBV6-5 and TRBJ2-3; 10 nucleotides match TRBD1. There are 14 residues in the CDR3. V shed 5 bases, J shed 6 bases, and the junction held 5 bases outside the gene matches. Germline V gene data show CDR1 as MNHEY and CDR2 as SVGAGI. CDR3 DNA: TGTGCCAGCAGTCAGCGGACAGGGGGGGATACGCAGTATTTT. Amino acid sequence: CASSQRTGGDTQYF.

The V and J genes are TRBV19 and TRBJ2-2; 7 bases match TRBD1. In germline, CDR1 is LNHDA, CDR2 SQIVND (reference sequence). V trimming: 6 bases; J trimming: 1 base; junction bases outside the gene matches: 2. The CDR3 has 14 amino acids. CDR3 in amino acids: CASSRTGNTGELFF. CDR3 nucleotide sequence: TGTGCCAGTAGCAGGACAGGGAACACCGGGGAGCTGTTTTTT.

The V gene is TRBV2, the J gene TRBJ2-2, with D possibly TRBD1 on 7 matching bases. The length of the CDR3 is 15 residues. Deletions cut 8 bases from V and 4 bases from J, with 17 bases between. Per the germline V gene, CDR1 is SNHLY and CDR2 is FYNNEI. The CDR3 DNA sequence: TGTGCCAGCCGACCCGACAGGGAGGCCACCGGGGAGCTGTTTTTT. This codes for CASRPDREATGELFF.

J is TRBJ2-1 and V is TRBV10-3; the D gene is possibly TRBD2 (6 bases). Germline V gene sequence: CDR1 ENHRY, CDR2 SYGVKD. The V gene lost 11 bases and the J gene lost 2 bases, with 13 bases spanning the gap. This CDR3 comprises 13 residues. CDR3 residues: CAAGTDPYNEQFF. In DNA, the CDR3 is TGTGCCGCAGGGACTGACCCCTACAATGAGCAGTTCTTC.

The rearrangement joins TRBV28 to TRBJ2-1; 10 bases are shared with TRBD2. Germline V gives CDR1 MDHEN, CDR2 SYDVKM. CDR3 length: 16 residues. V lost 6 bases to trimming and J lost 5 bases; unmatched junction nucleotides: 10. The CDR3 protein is CASRASGSRGDNEQFF. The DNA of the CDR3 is TGTGCCAGCAGGGCTAGCGGGAGTCGAGGAGACAATGAGCAGTTCTTC. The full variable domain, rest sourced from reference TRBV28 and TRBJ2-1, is DVKVTQSSRYLVKRTGEKVFLECVQDMDHENMFWYRQDPGLGLRLIYFSYDVKMKEKGDIPEGYSVSREKKERFSLILESASTNQTSMYLCASRASGSRGDNEQFFGPGTRLTVL.

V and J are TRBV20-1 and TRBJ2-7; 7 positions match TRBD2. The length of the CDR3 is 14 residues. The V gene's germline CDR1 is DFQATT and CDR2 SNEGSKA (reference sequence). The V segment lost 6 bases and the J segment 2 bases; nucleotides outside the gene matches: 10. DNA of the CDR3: TGCAGTGCGAGTTGGGGCGGGAGCGCCTACGAGCAGTACTTC. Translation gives CSASWGGSAYEQYF.

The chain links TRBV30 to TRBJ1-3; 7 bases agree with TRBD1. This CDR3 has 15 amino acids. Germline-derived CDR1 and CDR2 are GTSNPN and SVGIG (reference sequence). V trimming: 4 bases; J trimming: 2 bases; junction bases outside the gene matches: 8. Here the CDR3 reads CAWTLGGTAGNTIYF. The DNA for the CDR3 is TGTGCCTGGACCCTAGGGGGGACAGCTGGAAACACCATATATTTT.

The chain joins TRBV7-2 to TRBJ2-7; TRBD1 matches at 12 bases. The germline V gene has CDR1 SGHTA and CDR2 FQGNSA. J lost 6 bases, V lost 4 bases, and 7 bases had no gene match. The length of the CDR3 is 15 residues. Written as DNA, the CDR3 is TGTGCCAGCAGCTCGGGACAGGGGGCCGGCCGCGAGCAGTACTTC. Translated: CASSSGQGAGREQYF.

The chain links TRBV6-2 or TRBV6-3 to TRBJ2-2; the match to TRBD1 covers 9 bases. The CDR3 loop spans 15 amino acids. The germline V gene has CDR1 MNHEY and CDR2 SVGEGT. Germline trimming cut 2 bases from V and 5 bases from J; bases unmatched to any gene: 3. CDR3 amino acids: CASSYGDRVTGELFF. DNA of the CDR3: TGTGCCAGCAGTTACGGGGACAGGGTAACCGGGGAGCTGTTTTTT.